These T cell receptor beta chains were read from a single sample in a study of cytomegalovirus exposure and HLA in healthy donors. Measured with immunoSEQ multiplex PCR; TCRdb has only the in-frame clones, and not every one. The sample lists some 130,000 clones; around 84% were seen once. The sequencing input was PBMCs. The source is a man in his fifties in good health and CMV-seronegative. The CDR3 runs from the conserved cysteine through the conserved F or W. The D gene is left open where the match is weak. Not every row has a clone size; where given, it reads once, few, many or a size class.

d_call j_call cdr3_length clone_size v_call cdr3_aa cdr3_nt
. TRBJ2-5 14 . TRBV6-5 CASSQRQRWETQYF TGTGCCAGCAGTCAGAGACAGCGCTGGGAGACCCAGTACTTC
TRBD2 TRBJ2-5 18 once TRBV11-2 CASSLEGPAGGSQETQYF TGTGCCAGCAGCTTAGAAGGGCCAGCGGGGGGGAGTCAAGAGACCCAGTACTTC
. TRBJ1-2 14 . TRBV7-3 CASSSGRGSGGYTF TGTGCCAGCAGCTCCGGGAGGGGTTCAGGCGGCTACACCTTC
. TRBJ1-2 12 . TRBV10-3 CAISGESYGYTF TGTGCCATCAGTGGCGAGAGTTATGGCTACACCTTC
TRBD2 TRBJ2-5 14 . TRBV7-7 CASSLAGGAETQYF TGTGCTAGCAGCTTAGCGGGGGGTGCGGAGACCCAGTACTTC
TRBD2 TRBJ2-1 14 . TRBV2 CASRAGGLYNEQFF TGTGCCAGCAGGGCGGGGGGGCTTTACAATGAGCAGTTCTTC
. TRBJ2-4 11 once TRBV2 CASKRGDIQYF TGTGCCAGCAAACGAGGTGACATTCAGTACTTC
TRBD1 TRBJ1-2 15 . TRBV7-9 CASSWGQALGYGYTF TGTGCCAGCAGCTGGGGACAGGCGCTTGGCTATGGCTACACCTTC
TRBD2 TRBJ2-5 14 . TRBV2 CASSLGGAGETQYF TGTGCCAGCAGTCTCGGGGGGGCGGGAGAGACCCAGTACTTC
. TRBJ1-1 13 . TRBV5-1 CASRQGLNTEAFF TGCGCCAGCAGACAGGGATTGAACACTGAAGCTTTCTTT
TRBD1 TRBJ2-2 15 . TRBV9 CASSVAGGRAGELFF TGTGCCAGCAGCGTAGCAGGGGGCAGGGCCGGGGAGCTGTTTTTT
. TRBJ2-5 12 . TRBV9 CASSRGQETQYF TGTGCCAGCAGCAGGGGACAAGAGACCCAGTACTTC
. TRBJ1-1 14 . TRBV2 CASSSQGGDTEAFF TGTGCCAGCAGTTCACAGGGAGGGGACACTGAAGCTTTCTTT
TRBD1 TRBJ1-6 15 . TRBV5-4 CASSPGQGAISPLHF TGTGCCAGCAGCCCGGGACAGGGGGCGATTTCACCCCTCCACTTT
. TRBJ1-2 13 . TRBV15 CATSRGGGYGYTF TGTGCCACCAGCAGAGGGGGAGGGTATGGCTACACCTTC
TRBD1 TRBJ1-2 13 few TRBV29-1 CSVVGQGAWGYTF TGCAGCGTTGTAGGGCAGGGGGCCTGGGGCTACACCTTC
. TRBJ2-1 14 . TRBV5-1 CASSLERGYNEQFF TGCGCCAGCAGCTTGGAGCGCGGCTACAATGAGCAGTTCTTC
TRBD1 TRBJ1-2 14 . TRBV29-1 CSVEWRGPNYGYTF TGCAGCGTTGAATGGAGGGGGCCAAACTATGGCTACACCTTC
TRBD1 TRBJ2-2 14 . TRBV29-1 CSVTTGGGTGELFF TGCAGCGTGACGACAGGGGGGGGTACCGGGGAGCTGTTTTTT
. TRBJ2-7 13 few TRBV6-5 CASSYGQGREQYF TGTGCCAGCAGTTACGGGCAGGGGCGTGAGCAGTACTTC
TRBD1 TRBJ2-5 15 . TRBV5-6 CASGSRDRGLKTQYF TGTGCCAGCGGTTCCCGGGACAGGGGGCTGAAGACCCAGTACTTC
. TRBJ2-6 13 . TRBV19 CASTSSGANVLTF TGTGCCAGTACCTCCTCTGGGGCCAACGTCCTGACTTTC
. TRBJ1-2 15 . TRBV13 CASSFKGAHFSGYTF TGTGCCAGCAGCTTTAAAGGGGCCCACTTTAGTGGCTACACCTTC
. TRBJ2-2 15 . TRBV10-3 CATSFTVVGTGELFF TGTGCCACCTCCTTTACAGTCGTTGGCACCGGGGAGCTGTTTTTT
. TRBJ1-5 15 . TRBV5-8 CASSFRVSRDQPQHF TGTGCCAGCAGCTTCAGGGTATCCCGCGATCAGCCCCAGCATTTT
. TRBJ2-7 14 once TRBV4-1 CASSQQPGEGEQYF TGCGCCAGCAGCCAACAGCCAGGGGAGGGCGAGCAGTACTTC
. TRBJ1-1 13 . TRBV11-3 CASSLETGREAFF TGTGCCAGCAGCTTAGAAACAGGCAGAGAAGCTTTCTTT
TRBD1 TRBJ2-7 16 . TRBV7-2 CASSPWGRQGSYEQYF TGTGCCAGCAGCCCTTGGGGAAGACAGGGCTCCTACGAGCAGTACTTC
. TRBJ1-6 16 . TRBV4-1 CASSQDLIQGSSPLHF TGCGCCAGCAGCCAAGATCTCATCCAGGGCAGTTCACCCCTCCACTTT
TRBD1 TRBJ1-1 13 . TRBV27 CASIGTGGTEAFF TGTGCCAGCATAGGGACAGGGGGGACTGAAGCTTTCTTT
TRBD1 TRBJ1-4 14 . TRBV14 CASSQGTARGKLFF TGTGCCAGCAGCCAGGGGACAGCGCGGGGAAAACTGTTTTTT